This T cell receptor (beta chain) was obtained from a study of Tregs in tolerant kidney transplant recipients. Study-wide context: The nonmyeloablative bone marrow transplants came from related graft donors, with transient mixed chimerism.

Study outcomes and limitations: The most relevant donor-specific Treg TCRbeta repertoire apparently came from expansion with activated donor B cells. For some patients, primers changed over time, blocking nucleotide-level comparison.

The CDR3 totals 15 residues. Trimming left V 7 bases short and J 2 bases short, with 15 bases between. The germline gives CDR1 MNHNS, CDR2 SASEGT. Profiling relied on immunoSEQ multiplex PCR, and the TCRdb table lists in-frame clones only, not all of them. The sample carries about 14,000 clones, 80% recorded once. Within the sample, this clone is medium-sized (0.01 to 0.1%). What it binds is not known. This receptor was identified in a human donor who received a combined kidney and bone marrow transplant. This chain joins TRBV6-1 and TRBJ1-5; D remains ambiguous. The specimen was Tregs from blood, collected before the transplant. The CDR3 DNA follows: TGTGCCAGCACCTCGGAGCCTTGGGGCAATCAGCCCCAGCATTTT. Translating it yields CASTSEPWGNQPQHF.